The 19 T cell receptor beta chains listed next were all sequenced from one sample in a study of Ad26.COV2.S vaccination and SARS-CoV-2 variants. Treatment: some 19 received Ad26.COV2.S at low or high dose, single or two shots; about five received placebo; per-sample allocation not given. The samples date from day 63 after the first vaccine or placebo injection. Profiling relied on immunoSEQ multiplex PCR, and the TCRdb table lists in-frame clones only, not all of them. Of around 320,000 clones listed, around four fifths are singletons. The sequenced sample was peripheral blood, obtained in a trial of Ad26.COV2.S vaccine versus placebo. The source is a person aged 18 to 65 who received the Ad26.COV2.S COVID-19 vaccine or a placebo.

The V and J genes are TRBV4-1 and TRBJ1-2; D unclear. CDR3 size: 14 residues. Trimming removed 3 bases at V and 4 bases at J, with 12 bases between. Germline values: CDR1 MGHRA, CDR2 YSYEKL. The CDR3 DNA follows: TGCGCCAGCAGCCAGGTCCTGATCGGCTATGGCTACACCTTC. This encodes CASSQVLIGYGYTF.

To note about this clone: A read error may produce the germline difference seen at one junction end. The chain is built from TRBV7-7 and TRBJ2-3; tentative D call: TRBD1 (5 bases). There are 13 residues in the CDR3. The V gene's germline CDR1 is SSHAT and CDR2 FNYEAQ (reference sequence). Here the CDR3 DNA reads TGTGCTAGCAGCTTAGGCAGGGCAGATACGCAGTATTTT. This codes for CASSLGRADTQYF.

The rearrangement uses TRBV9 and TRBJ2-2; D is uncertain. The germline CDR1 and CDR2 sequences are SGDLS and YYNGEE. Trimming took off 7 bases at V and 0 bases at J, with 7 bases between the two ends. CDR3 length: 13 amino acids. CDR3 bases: TGTGCCAGCTCGGGCCCGAACACCGGGGAGCTGTTTTTT. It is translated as CASSGPNTGELFF.

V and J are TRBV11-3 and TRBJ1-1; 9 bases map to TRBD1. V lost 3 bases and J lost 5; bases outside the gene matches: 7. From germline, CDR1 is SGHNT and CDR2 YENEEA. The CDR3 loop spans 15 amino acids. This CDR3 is CASSLRPDRGTEAFF. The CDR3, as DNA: TGTGCCAGCAGCTTGAGGCCGGACAGGGGAACTGAAGCTTTCTTT.

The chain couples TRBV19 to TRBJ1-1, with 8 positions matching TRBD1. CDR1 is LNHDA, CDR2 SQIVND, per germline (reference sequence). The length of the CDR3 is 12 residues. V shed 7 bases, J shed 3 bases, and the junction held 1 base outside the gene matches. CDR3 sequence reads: CASTGGYTEAFF. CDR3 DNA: TGTGCCAGTACAGGGGGCTACACTGAAGCTTTCTTT.

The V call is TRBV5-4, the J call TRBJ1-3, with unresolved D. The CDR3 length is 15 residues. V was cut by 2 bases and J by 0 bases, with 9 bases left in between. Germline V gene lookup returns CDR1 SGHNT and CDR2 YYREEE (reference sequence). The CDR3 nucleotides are TGTGCCAGCAGCTTAGGGAGTAACTCTGGAAACACCATATATTTT. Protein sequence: CASSLGSNSGNTIYF.

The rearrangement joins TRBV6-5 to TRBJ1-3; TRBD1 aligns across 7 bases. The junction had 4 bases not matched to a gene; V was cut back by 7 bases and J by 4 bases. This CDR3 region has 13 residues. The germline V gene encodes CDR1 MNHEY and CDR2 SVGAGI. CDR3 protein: CASTRGQGNTIYF. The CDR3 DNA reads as TGTGCCAGCACTAGGGGGCAAGGAAACACCATATATTTT.

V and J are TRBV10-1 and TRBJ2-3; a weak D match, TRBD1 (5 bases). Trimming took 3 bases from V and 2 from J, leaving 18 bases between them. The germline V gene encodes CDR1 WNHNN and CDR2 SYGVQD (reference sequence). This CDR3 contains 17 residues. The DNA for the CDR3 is TGCGCCAGCAGTGATCGGTGGGGCGACATGAACACAGATACGCAGTATTTT. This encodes CASSDRWGDMNTDTQYF.

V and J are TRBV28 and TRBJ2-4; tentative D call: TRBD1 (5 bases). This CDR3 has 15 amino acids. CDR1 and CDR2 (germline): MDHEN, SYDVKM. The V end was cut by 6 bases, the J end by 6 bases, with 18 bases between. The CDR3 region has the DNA TGTGCCAGCAGCCTTTCGGAGTGGGGCCTAAACATTCAGTACTTC. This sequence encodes CASSLSEWGLNIQYF.

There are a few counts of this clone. The CDR3 DNA reads as TGTGCCAGCAGCCCGACAGGGTTGGACGAGCAGTACTTC. This gives the protein CASSPTGLDEQYF. The genes are TRBV28 and TRBJ2-7; 7 bases match TRBD1. V gave up 6 bases and J gave up 5 bases; unmatched junction bases: 7. Germline values: CDR1 MDHEN, CDR2 SYDVKM. The CDR3 is 13 amino acids.

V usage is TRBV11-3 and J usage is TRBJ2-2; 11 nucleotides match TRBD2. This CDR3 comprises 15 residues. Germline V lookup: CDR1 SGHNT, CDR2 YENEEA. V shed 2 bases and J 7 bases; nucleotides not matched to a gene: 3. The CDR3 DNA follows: TGTGCCAGCAGCTTACTAGCGGGGGGACACGGGGAGCTGTTTTTT. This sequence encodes CASSLLAGGHGELFF.

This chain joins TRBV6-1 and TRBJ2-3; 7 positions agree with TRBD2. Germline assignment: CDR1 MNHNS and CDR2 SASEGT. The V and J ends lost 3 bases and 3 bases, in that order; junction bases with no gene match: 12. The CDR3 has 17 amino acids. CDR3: CASSDLSGASRTDTQYF. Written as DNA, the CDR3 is TGTGCCAGCAGTGATTTGAGCGGGGCCTCAAGAACAGATACGCAGTATTTT.

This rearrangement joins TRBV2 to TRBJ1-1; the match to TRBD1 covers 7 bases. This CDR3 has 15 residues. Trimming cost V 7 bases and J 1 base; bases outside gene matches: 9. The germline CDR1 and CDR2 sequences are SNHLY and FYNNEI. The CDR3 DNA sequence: TGTGCCAGCACCCCGTTCAGGGGGAAGAACACTGAAGCTTTCTTT. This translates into CASTPFRGKNTEAFF.

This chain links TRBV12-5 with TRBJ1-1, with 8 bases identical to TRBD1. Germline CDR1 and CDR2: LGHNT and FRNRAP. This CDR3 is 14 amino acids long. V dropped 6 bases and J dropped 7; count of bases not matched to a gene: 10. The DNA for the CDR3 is TGTGCTAGTGGATCCTATCCGACAGGGGTTGAAGCTTTCTTT. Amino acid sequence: CASGSYPTGVEAFF.

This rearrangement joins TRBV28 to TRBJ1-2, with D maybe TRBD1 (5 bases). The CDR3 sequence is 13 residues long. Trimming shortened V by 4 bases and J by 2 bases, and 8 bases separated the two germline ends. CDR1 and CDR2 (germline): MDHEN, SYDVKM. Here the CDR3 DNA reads TGTGCCAGCAGTTGGGGACGGAACTATGGCTACACCTTC. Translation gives CASSWGRNYGYTF.

The CDR3 nucleotides read TGTGCCAGCAGCCAAGGCCAGTTTGTAGCAAATCAGCCCCAGCATTTT. As protein: CASSQGQFVANQPQHF. The V gene is TRBV3-1 (or the pseudogene TRBV3-2), the J gene TRBJ1-5; D is undetermined. CDR1 is LGHDT and CDR2 is YNNKEL in the germline V gene (reference sequence). The CDR3 has 16 amino acids. The germline V and J ends were trimmed by 1 base and 4 bases, with 14 bases remaining between them.

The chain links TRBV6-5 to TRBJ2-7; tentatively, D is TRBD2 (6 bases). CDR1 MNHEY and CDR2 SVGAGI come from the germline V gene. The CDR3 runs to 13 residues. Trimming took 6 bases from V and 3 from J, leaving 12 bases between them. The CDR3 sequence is CASSAGSHYEQYF. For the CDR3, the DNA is TGTGCCAGCAGCGCCGGGAGCCACTACGAGCAGTACTTC.

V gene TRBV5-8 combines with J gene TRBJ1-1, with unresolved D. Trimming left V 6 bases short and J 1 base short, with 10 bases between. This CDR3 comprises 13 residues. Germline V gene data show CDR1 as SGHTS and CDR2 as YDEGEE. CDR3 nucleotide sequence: TGTGCCAGCACCTTACGGGGGAACACTGAAGCTTTCTTT. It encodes CASTLRGNTEAFF.

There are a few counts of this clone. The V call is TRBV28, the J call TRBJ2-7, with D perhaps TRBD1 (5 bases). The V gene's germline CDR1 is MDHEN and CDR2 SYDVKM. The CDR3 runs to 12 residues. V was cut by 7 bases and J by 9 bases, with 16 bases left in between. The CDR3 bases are TGTGCCAGCATTAGTTCCGCACAGGTGCAGTACTTC. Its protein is CASISSAQVQYF.